The source of this T cell receptor (beta chain) is a study of OX40 agonist ivuxolimab in advanced cancers. The table came from immunoSEQ multiplex PCR; TCRdb's copy has only in-frame clones and leaves some out. The sample has some 30,000 clones, roughly 80% seen once. This CDR3 comprises 16 residues. The V gene lost 0 bases and the J gene lost 5 bases, with 17 bases spanning the gap. Germline V gene sequence: CDR1 SGHAT, CDR2 FQNNGV. J is TRBJ2-7 and V is TRBV11-2; possibly TRBD2 for D (5 bases). The sequence was obtained from an adult with an advanced solid tumor such as melanoma, head and neck, liver or kidney cancer. The sample consisted of CD4+ or CD8+ T cells sorted from blood, taken in a trial of the OX40 agonist ivuxolimab. In DNA, the CDR3 is TGTGCCAGCAGCTTAGATATGTTAGGTTTCGGGGACGAGCAGTACTTC. It specifies CASSLDMLGFGDEQYF.